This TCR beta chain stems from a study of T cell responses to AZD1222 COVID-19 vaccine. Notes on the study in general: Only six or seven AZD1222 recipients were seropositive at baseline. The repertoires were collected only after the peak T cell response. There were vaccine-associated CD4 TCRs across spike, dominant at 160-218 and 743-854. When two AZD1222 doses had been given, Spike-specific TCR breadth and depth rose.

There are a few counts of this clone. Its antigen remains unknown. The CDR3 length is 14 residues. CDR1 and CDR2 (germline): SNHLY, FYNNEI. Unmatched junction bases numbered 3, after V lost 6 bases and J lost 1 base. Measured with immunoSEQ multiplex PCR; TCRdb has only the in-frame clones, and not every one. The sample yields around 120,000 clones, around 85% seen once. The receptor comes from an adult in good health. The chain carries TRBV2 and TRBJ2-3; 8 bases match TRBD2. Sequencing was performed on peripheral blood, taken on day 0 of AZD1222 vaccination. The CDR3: CASRLGGGTDTQYF. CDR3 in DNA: TGTGCCAGCAGACTCGGGGGGGGCACAGATACGCAGTATTTT.